This T cell receptor beta chain was found in a study of T cells after yellow fever vaccination. Background on the study: Preparing low-cell-number fractions relied on SMART-Seq v4 Ultra Low Input. General study results and limits: FACS-sorted repertoires could contain abundant clonotypes contaminating from the bulk population. Detected again after the booster were most primary-vaccination clones, at approximately 96% CD4 and approximately 87% CD8.

In the case of this clonotype: Its antigen is still unknown.

The ends lost 1 base at V and 0 bases at J; junction bases unmatched: 5. Per the germline V gene, CDR1 is SEHNR and CDR2 is FQNEAQ (reference sequence). CDR3 length: 17 residues. The TCR cDNA carried a universal primer site and UMIs from 5'RACE template switching. TCRdb reprocessed the 5' RACE reads via MiXCR and lists one record per CDR3 protein. The table shows just under 600,000 distinct CDR3 sequences, with roughly 14% occurring only once. The clonotype was recovered from a young man who received the YFV17D yellow fever vaccine. This chain uses TRBV7-9 with TRBJ2-7, with 11 bases matching TRBD2. The specimen comprised PBMCs, sampled on the day of the yellow fever booster vaccination. CDR3 nucleotide sequence: TGTGCCAGCAGCTTAGTGTACGGGACTAGCGGCTCCTACGAGCAGTACTTC. It specifies CASSLVYGTSGSYEQYF.